The table lists the clone carrying this T cell receptor beta chain with a count of one. Per the original data handling: Amplified reference gene primers provided the basis for estimating nucleated cell counts. The repertoire was sequenced with immunoSEQ multiplex PCR; TCRdb's copy has only in-frame clones and lacks some. V, J and clone size reflect that table, while D and trimming were determined from the DNA. The top ten hold under 40% of the sample, which has approximately 58,000 clones, approximately 78% seen once. Trimming removed 3 bases from V and 11 bases from J; junction bases left unmatched: 3. CDR3 length equals 13 residues. CDR1 SGHRS and CDR2 YFSETQ come from the germline V gene. The source of the sample is a study of blood T cell repertoires in COVID-19. Study-level information: Spain, Italy and the United States supplied samples that represented acute and convalescent COVID-19. T cells, B-cell-depleted T cells, or PBMCs provided the cDNA or gDNA that served as material.

This TCR was sampled from a man between 60 and 75 years old with COVID-19, enrolled during active disease. The sample comprised peripheral blood. The chain uses TRBV5-1 and TRBJ2-1; 12 bases align to TRBD1. The CDR3 loop is CASSSRDRGQQFF. The CDR3 bases are TGCGCCAGCAGCTCACGGGACAGGGGGCAGCAGTTCTTC.